This TCR beta chain was profiled in a study of T cells in narcolepsy. Measured with immunoSEQ multiplex PCR; TCRdb has only the in-frame clones, and not every one. The table shows about 30,000 clones, with over 80% occurring only once. Worth noting for this clone: As yet, its antigen is unknown.

The CDR3 length is 16 residues. In germline, CDR1 is MNHNY, CDR2 SVGAGI (reference sequence). V dropped 6 bases and J dropped 9; count of bases not matched to a gene: 10. Whole-study findings and limits: Autoreactive clonotypes reportedly recurred in blood of same and different patients, not controls. HCRT-specific and TRIB2-specific autoreactive clonotypes appeared among same-patient CSF and blood CD4+ clonotypes.

This chain joins TRBV6-6 and TRBJ2-1; 14 nucleotides match TRBD2. This TCR was sampled from a human donor with narcolepsy. What was sequenced was CD45RA- memory CD4+ T cells from PBMCs. The CDR3 reads CASRPPTSGGAVEQFF. The CDR3 bases are TGTGCCAGCAGACCTCCGACTAGCGGGGGGGCGGTTGAGCAGTTCTTC.